Below, 20 T cell receptor beta chains from the same sample are listed, as sequenced in a study of cytomegalovirus exposure and HLA in healthy donors. With 60 Vbeta and 13 Jbeta primers, the PCR was carried out. Clones were sequenced by immunoSEQ multiplex PCR, and TCRdb holds only the in-frame ones, with some missing. The sample yields 150,000 to 200,000 clones, 70% to 90% seen once. The sequenced material came from PBMCs. The receptor source for this set is a man in his late teens or twenties in good health and CMV-seropositive.

The V gene is TRBV19, the J gene TRBJ1-5; 8 bases agree with TRBD1. The CDR3 sequence is 14 residues long. Losses at the gene ends were 7 bases for V and 1 base for J; bases not matched to a gene: 3. The germline CDR1 and CDR2 sequences are LNHDA and SQIVND (reference sequence). CDR3 amino acids: CASNRQGSNQPQHF. In nucleotides, the CDR3 is TGTGCCAGTAATCGACAGGGGAGCAATCAGCCCCAGCATTTT.

The gene calls are TRBV6-5 and TRBJ1-2; 8 nucleotides line up with TRBD1. Per the germline V gene, CDR1 is MNHEY and CDR2 is SVGAGI. The CDR3 consists of 13 residues. Trimming took 5 bases from V and 8 from J; bases not matched to a gene: 7. CDR3 sequence: CASSPVDRGGYTF. For the CDR3, the DNA is TGTGCCAGCAGTCCGGTCGACAGGGGCGGCTACACCTTC.

This rearrangement joins TRBV6-4 to TRBJ2-3; no definite D call. The V gene's germline CDR1 is MRHNA and CDR2 SNTAGT. The CDR3 has 12 amino acids. V lost 2 bases and J lost 6, with 6 bases in between. CDR3 nucleotide sequence: TGTGCCAGCAGTGACGTCGGGGATACGCAGTATTTT. Translation gives CASSDVGDTQYF.

V and J are TRBV27 and TRBJ1-6, with D tentatively TRBD1 (5 bases). In germline, CDR1 is MNHEY, CDR2 SMNVEV (reference sequence). V lost 5 bases and J 8 bases, leaving 16 bases between the germline ends. This CDR3 has 15 amino acids. This CDR3 reads CASSPGGGTYSPLHF. CDR3 sequence (DNA): TGTGCCAGCAGTCCGGGGGGAGGGACTTATTCACCCCTCCACTTT.

This chain joins TRBV4-1 and TRBJ1-5, with 10 bases matching TRBD1. Trimming cost V 1 base and J 11 bases; bases outside gene matches: 11. Germline values: CDR1 MGHRA, CDR2 YSYEKL. This CDR3 is built from 16 residues. The chain's CDR3 is CASSQGPGQGPPAQHF. In nucleotides, the CDR3 is TGCGCCAGCAGCCAAGGGCCGGGACAGGGGCCGCCGGCCCAGCATTTT.

The J gene is TRBJ1-6, the V gene TRBV4-3; D remains unclear. V was shortened by 0 bases and J by 12 bases, with 15 bases between the two germline ends. The CDR3 spans 15 residues. Germline CDR1 LGHNA, CDR2 YSLEER. Written as DNA, the CDR3 is TGCGCCAGCAGCCAAGATGGAGGGCCAGATAGACCCCTCCACTTT. It encodes CASSQDGGPDRPLHF.

The chain carries TRBV19 and TRBJ2-2; D not resolved. Germline CDR1 LNHDA, CDR2 SQIVND (reference sequence). CDR3 size: 12 residues. The V and J ends lost 6 bases and 6 bases respectively, with 8 bases between them. The CDR3 is CASRNQAGELFF. The CDR3 coding sequence is TGTGCCAGTAGGAACCAGGCCGGGGAGCTGTTTTTT.

V and J are TRBV9 and TRBJ2-3; TRBD2 agrees at 7 bases. The J segment lost 6 bases and the V segment lost 4 bases, leaving 14 bases of the junction unmatched. This CDR3 contains 16 residues. Germline CDR1 and CDR2: SGDLS and YYNGEE. CDR3 sequence: CASSPRDYTYADTQYF. CDR3 in DNA: TGTGCCAGCAGCCCCAGGGACTATACTTATGCCGATACGCAGTATTTT.

The chain links TRBV5-6 to TRBJ2-7; TRBD1 matches at 9 bases. From germline, CDR1 is SGHDT and CDR2 YYEEEE. This CDR3 is built from 16 residues. V lost 4 bases and J lost 4; bases outside the gene matches: 12. CDR3 coding DNA: TGTGCCAGCAGCCCGAGGGGACAGGGTTCCTTATACGAGCAGTACTTC. Encoded protein: CASSPRGQGSLYEQYF.

The chain recombines TRBV18 with TRBJ2-5; 7 bases map to TRBD2. This CDR3 has 16 residues. Per the germline V gene, CDR1 is KGHSH and CDR2 is LQKENI. V shed 4 bases, J shed 5 bases, and the junction held 13 bases outside the gene matches. CDR3 coding DNA: TGTGCCAGCTCACTCATGGGAGGGTCGTTCGGGGAGACCCAGTACTTC. This sequence encodes CASSLMGGSFGETQYF.

The V and J genes are TRBV10-3 and TRBJ2-2; 7 nucleotides match TRBD1. This CDR3 is built from 17 residues. Trimming removed 5 bases from V and 2 bases from J; junction bases left unmatched: 11. The germline CDR1 and CDR2 sequences are ENHRY and SYGVKD. CDR3 nucleotide sequence: TGTGCCATCAGTCGGAGACAGGGTTGGACAAACACCGGGGAGCTGTTTTTT. This gives the protein CAISRRQGWTNTGELFF.

The V gene is TRBV25-1, the J gene TRBJ2-3; 8 bases map to TRBD2. Per the germline V gene, CDR1 is MGHDK and CDR2 is SYGVNS. The length of the CDR3 is 16 residues. Trimming cost V 6 bases and J 0 bases; bases outside gene matches: 8. In nucleotides, the CDR3 is TGTGCCAGCAGCTTTACTAGCGGCAGTAGCACAGATACGCAGTATTTT. It specifies CASSFTSGSSTDTQYF.

In this sample, this clone turned up a few times. The chain has TRBV4-3 and TRBJ1-5; D might be TRBD1 (5 bases). Looked up from germline, CDR1 is LGHNA and CDR2 is YSLEER. CDR3 length: 16 amino acids. Trimming cost V 1 base and J 4 bases, with 14 bases left between them. For the CDR3, the DNA is TGCGCCAGCAGCCAAGTTTGGGGGGGAGAAAATCAGCCCCAGCATTTT. Translating it yields CASSQVWGGENQPQHF.

V usage is TRBV4-3 and J usage is TRBJ2-3; 9 nucleotides align to TRBD2. Trimming took 4 bases from V and 2 from J; bases not matched to a gene: 4. This CDR3 has 15 residues. Per germline, CDR1 LGHNA and CDR2 YSLEER. The DNA of the CDR3 is TGCGCCAGCAGCCTTAGCGGGGGATACACAGATACGCAGTATTTT. It encodes CASSLSGGYTDTQYF.

The chain joins TRBV4-3 to TRBJ1-2, with TRBD1 matching over 7 bases. This CDR3 comprises 16 residues. J was trimmed by 5 bases and V by 1 base; bases with no gene match: 10. Germline V gene data show CDR1 as LGHNA and CDR2 as YSLEER. The chain's CDR3 is CASSQADRDRWYGYTF. The CDR3 coding sequence is TGCGCCAGCAGCCAAGCTGACAGGGATAGGTGGTATGGCTACACCTTC.

This clone came up once. The rearrangement links TRBV7-2 to TRBJ1-5; TRBD1 might be the D (5 bases). V lost 2 bases and J 2 bases, leaving 10 bases between the germline ends. The CDR3 is made up of 15 amino acids. CDR1 is SGHTA, CDR2 FQGNSA, per germline. The CDR3 nucleotides read TGTGCCAGCAGCTTAACTTGGGGCGGCAATCAGCCCCAGCATTTT. Its translation is CASSLTWGGNQPQHF.

This chain connects TRBV29-1 to TRBJ1-2; no clear D. The germline V and J ends were trimmed by 0 bases and 8 bases, with 16 bases remaining between them. The CDR3 runs to 14 residues. Looked up from germline, CDR1 is SQVTM and CDR2 is ANQGSEA. CDR3 region: CSVEEPFEEVGYTF. In DNA, the CDR3 is TGCAGCGTTGAAGAGCCCTTTGAGGAGGTGGGCTACACCTTC.

This chain joins TRBV27 and TRBJ1-1, with D possibly being TRBD1 (6 bases). CDR3 length equals 12 residues. Germline V gene lookup returns CDR1 MNHEY and CDR2 SMNVEV (reference sequence). V was cut by 5 bases and J by 8 bases, with 12 bases left in between. The CDR3 nucleotides are TGTGCCAGCAGTGGGAAACAGGGAGAAGCTTTCTTT. As protein: CASSGKQGEAFF.

In DNA form, the CDR3 reads TGTGCCAGCAGTCTACTGGGACAGGGTATAGGCTATGGCTACACCTTC. It specifies CASSLLGQGIGYGYTF. The chain links TRBV5-4 to TRBJ1-2; 9 bases line up with TRBD1. V lost 5 bases to trimming and J lost 4 bases; unmatched junction nucleotides: 12. The CDR3 runs 16 residues. Germline CDR1 SGHNT, CDR2 YYREEE (reference sequence).

V and J are TRBV7-2 and TRBJ2-5; 10 bases fit TRBD2. The CDR3 is made up of 16 amino acids. Losses at the gene ends were 4 bases for V and 4 bases for J; bases not matched to a gene: 9. Germline V gives CDR1 SGHTA, CDR2 FQGNSA. The CDR3 here is CASSSSTGLARETQYF. The CDR3 bases are TGTGCCAGCAGCTCCTCAACGGGACTAGCGAGAGAGACCCAGTACTTC.